These 6 T cell receptor beta chains came from one sample sequenced in a study of cytomegalovirus exposure and HLA in healthy donors. Use of 60 Vbeta and 13 Jbeta primers characterized the PCR. The protocol was immunoSEQ multiplex PCR, while the TCRdb copy is restricted to in-frame clones and leaves out a portion. This sample has 95,000 to 120,000 clones, with 60% to 80% found just once. Sequencing was performed on PBMCs. The receptors shown here come from a young man in good health and CMV-seropositive.

This rearrangement joins TRBV7-9 to TRBJ2-5, with 8 bases matching TRBD2. Germline-derived CDR1 and CDR2 are SEHNR and FQNEAQ (reference sequence). Trimming cost V 6 bases and J 1 base; bases outside gene matches: 4. This CDR3 spans 14 amino acids. The CDR3 region is CASRDSGGQETQYF. DNA for the CDR3: TGTGCCAGCAGAGACAGCGGGGGCCAAGAGACCCAGTACTTC.

The chain employs TRBV28 and TRBJ1-6, with D unclear. The CDR3 is made up of 15 amino acids. V was trimmed by 5 bases and J by 7 bases, leaving 15 bases between them. Looked up from germline, CDR1 is MDHEN and CDR2 is SYDVKM. This CDR3 is CASSPVGGGNSPLHF. CDR3 coding DNA: TGTGCCAGCAGTCCGGTCGGCGGCGGAAATTCACCCCTCCACTTT.

The chain joins TRBV4-1 to TRBJ1-2; 7 bases map to TRBD1. V lost 1 base and J lost 0; bases outside the gene matches: 8. This CDR3 is 17 amino acids long. Germline V gene lookup returns CDR1 MGHRA and CDR2 YSYEKL. CDR3: CASSQVAGTVSNYGYTF. The CDR3 coding sequence is TGCGCCAGCAGCCAAGTTGCAGGGACAGTATCTAACTATGGCTACACCTTC.

The chain carries TRBV9 and TRBJ2-2, with 8 bases aligning to TRBD2. Germline V gives CDR1 SGDLS, CDR2 YYNGEE. The CDR3 is made up of 15 amino acids. The junction had 5 bases not matched to a gene; V was cut back by 0 bases and J by 7 bases. DNA for the CDR3: TGTGCCAGCAGCGTAGGGACTAGCTGGTACGGGGAGCTGTTTTTT. It yields the protein CASSVGTSWYGELFF.

The chain uses TRBV15 and TRBJ1-2; 10 bases are shared with TRBD1. Germline assignment: CDR1 LNHNV and CDR2 YYDKDF (reference sequence). This CDR3 has 15 amino acids. V gave up 5 bases and J gave up 7 bases; unmatched junction bases: 10. This CDR3 reads CATSEGTGAQLGYTF. The CDR3 DNA follows: TGTGCCACCAGCGAGGGGACAGGGGCCCAGCTTGGCTACACCTTC.

This clone turned up a few times. The chain links TRBV5-1 to TRBJ2-7, with 9 positions matching TRBD1. This CDR3 has 14 residues. The germline CDR1 and CDR2 sequences are SGHRS and YFSETQ. Germline trimming cut 4 bases from V and 6 bases from J; bases unmatched to any gene: 8. DNA of the CDR3: TGCGCCAGCAGCGAGCCGGGACAGGGTTGCGAGCAGTACTTC. Protein product: CASSEPGQGCEQYF.